The 10 T cell receptor beta chains below come from one sample, sequenced in a study of cytomegalovirus exposure and HLA in healthy donors. Researchers ran the PCR with 60 Vbeta and 13 Jbeta primers. Sequenced by immunoSEQ multiplex PCR; TCRdb stores in-frame clones only, minus some. In the table there are about 120,000 clones, over 80% of which are singletons. The sample was PBMCs. The receptors come from a man aged 25 to 40 in good health and CMV-seronegative.

This chain connects TRBV5-1 to TRBJ2-7, with 10 bases identical to TRBD1. Per germline, CDR1 SGHRS and CDR2 YFSETQ. V lost 4 bases to trimming and J lost 4 bases; unmatched junction nucleotides: 14. The CDR3 sequence is 17 residues long. The CDR3 region has the DNA TGCGCCAGCAGCCGATCGACAGGGGGCAATTTTTGGTACGAGCAGTACTTC. Amino acid sequence: CASSRSTGGNFWYEQYF.

The V call is TRBV5-1, the J call TRBJ1-5; TRBD1 matches 8 bases. Losses at the gene ends were 2 bases for V and 3 bases for J; bases not matched to a gene: 13. There are 18 residues in the CDR3. Germline CDR1 reads SGHRS; CDR2 reads YFSETQ. Here the CDR3 DNA reads TGCGCCAGCAGCTTAGTCCCAACAGGGGGGGTTTACAATCAGCCCCAGCATTTT. This codes for CASSLVPTGGVYNQPQHF.

The chain recombines TRBV5-4 with TRBJ2-7, with D possibly matching TRBD1 (7 bases). V was clipped by 4 bases and J by 5 bases, with 16 bases between them. CDR3 length equals 14 residues. CDR1 is SGHNT, CDR2 YYREEE, per germline (reference sequence). The CDR3 region has the DNA TGTGCCAGCAGCCTCGGGGGACAGAAGAACGAGCAGTACTTC. Its translation is CASSLGGQKNEQYF. The whole variable domain, remainder taken from reference TRBV5-4 and TRBJ2-7, is ETGVTQSPTHLIKTRGQQVTLRCSSQSGHNTVSWYQQALGQGPQFIFQYYREEENGRGNFPPRFSGLQFPNYSSELNVNALELDDSALYLCASSLGGQKNEQYFGPGTRLTVT.

The chain uses TRBV7-2 and TRBJ1-6; maybe TRBD1 (5 bases). V was trimmed by 5 bases and J by 7 bases, leaving 18 bases between them. The germline V gene has CDR1 SGHTA and CDR2 FQGNSA. This CDR3 spans 16 amino acids. CDR3 sequence reads: CASSIAPPGGNSPLHF. For the CDR3, the DNA is TGTGCCAGCAGCATCGCTCCTCCTGGGGGGAATTCACCCCTCCACTTT. The full variable domain, rest sourced from reference TRBV7-2 and TRBJ1-6, is GAGVSQSPSNKVTEKGKDVELRCDPISGHTALYWYRQSLGQGLEFLIYFQGNSAPDKSGLPSDRFSAERTGGSVSTLTIQRTQQEDSAVYLCASSIAPPGGNSPLHFGNGTRLTVT.

The chain couples TRBV4-3 to TRBJ1-2, with 8 bases matching TRBD1. Trimming cost V 0 bases and J 1 base; bases outside gene matches: 7. The V gene's germline CDR1 is LGHNA and CDR2 YSLEER. The CDR3 has 17 residues. For the CDR3, the DNA is TGCGCCAGCAGCCAAGATCTGGGGACAGGCATTAACTATGGCTACACCTTC. Its protein product is CASSQDLGTGINYGYTF.

This chain uses TRBV6-1 with TRBJ2-5; no clear D gene. CDR3 length: 14 residues. Trimming removed 2 bases from V and 4 bases from J, with 11 bases in between. The V gene's germline CDR1 is MNHNS and CDR2 SASEGT. The CDR3, as DNA: TGTGCCAGCAGTGAACTGAGCAGGCGAGAGACCCAGTACTTC. It is translated as CASSELSRRETQYF.

The rearrangement joins TRBV6-1 to TRBJ1-6, with D possibly matching TRBD1 (6 bases). Between the trimmed V and J ends, which lost 5 bases and 10 bases, there was a span of 15 bases. The germline V gene encodes CDR1 MNHNS and CDR2 SASEGT. CDR3 length equals 14 residues. For the CDR3, the DNA is TGTGCCAGCAGTACACAGGGTGGGAACTCACCCCTCCACTTT. This translates into CASSTQGGNSPLHF.

The chain uses TRBV6-5 and TRBJ2-5; D perhaps matches TRBD1 (6 bases). The CDR3 is 14 amino acids. V was clipped by 6 bases and J by 4 bases, with 15 bases between them. CDR1 and CDR2 (germline): MNHEY, SVGAGI. The chain's CDR3 is CASRKRRGGETQYF. CDR3 bases: TGTGCCAGCAGAAAACGCAGGGGCGGAGAGACCCAGTACTTC.

The chain has TRBV4-2 and TRBJ2-2, with a tentative D call TRBD2 (6 bases). CDR3 length equals 18 residues. V was clipped by 2 bases and J by 1 base, with 17 bases between them. Germline CDR1 reads LGHNA; CDR2 reads YNFKEQ. The CDR3 protein is CASSQFRGGGVNTGELFF. In nucleotides, the CDR3 is TGTGCCAGCAGCCAATTTCGTGGAGGCGGGGTGAACACCGGGGAGCTGTTTTTT.

The chain joins TRBV29-1 to TRBJ1-1; D is possibly TRBD1 (6 bases). This CDR3 region has 12 residues. Trimming took off 7 bases at V and 5 bases at J, with 14 bases between the two ends. Germline V gives CDR1 SQVTM, CDR2 ANQGSEA. CDR3 region: CSAGQQGTEAFF. CDR3 sequence (DNA): TGCAGCGCAGGACAGCAGGGGACTGAAGCTTTCTTT.